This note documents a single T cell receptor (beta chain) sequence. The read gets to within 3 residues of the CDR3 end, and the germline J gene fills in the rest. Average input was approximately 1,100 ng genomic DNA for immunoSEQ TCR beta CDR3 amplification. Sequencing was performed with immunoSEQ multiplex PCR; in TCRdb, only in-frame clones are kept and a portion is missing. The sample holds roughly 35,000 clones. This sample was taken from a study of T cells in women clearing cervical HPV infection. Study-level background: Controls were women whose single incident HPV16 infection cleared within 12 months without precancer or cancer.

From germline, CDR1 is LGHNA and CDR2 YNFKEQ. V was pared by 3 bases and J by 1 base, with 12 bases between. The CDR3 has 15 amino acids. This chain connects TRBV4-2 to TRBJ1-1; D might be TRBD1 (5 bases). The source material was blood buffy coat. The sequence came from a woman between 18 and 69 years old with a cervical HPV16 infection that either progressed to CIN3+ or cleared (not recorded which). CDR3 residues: CASSHTNRRNTEAFF. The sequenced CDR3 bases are TGTGCCAGCAGCCATACGAACAGGAGGAACACTGAA.